The clone carrying this T cell receptor beta chain showed up just a few times. Its antigen is still unknown. Germline V gene lookup returns CDR1 DFQATT and CDR2 SNEGSKA (reference sequence). Trimming cost V 3 bases and J 0 bases, with 14 bases left between them. The CDR3 has 15 amino acids. This record comes from a study of identical twins. Study-wide points: Twins shared beta out-of-frame sequences in excess, but this excess was weaker.

TCRdb re-called the 5' RACE reads with MiXCR, one entry per CDR3 protein. The sample yields more than 1.5 million distinct CDR3 sequences, roughly a third seen once. The chain uses TRBV20-1 and TRBJ2-5, with TRBD2 as a possible D gene (6 bases). The receptor was isolated from a newborn girl in good health. The sequenced material came from cord blood. The CDR3 is CSARMGGVYQETQYF. The CDR3 nucleotides are TGCAGTGCTAGGATGGGCGGGGTGTACCAAGAGACCCAGTACTTC.